Here is one TCR beta chain with its context. Original processing notes: Estimated nucleated cell counts came from reference gene primer amplification. Produced via immunoSEQ multiplex PCR; TCRdb's table is partial and in-frame only. The V and J calls and clone size were taken over from that table, and D and trimming were inferred from the DNA. This table holds approximately 440,000 clones, about 91% found once. Trimming shortened V by 6 bases and J by 4 bases, and 13 bases separated the two germline ends. Germline-derived CDR1 and CDR2 are SNHLY and FYNNEI. This CDR3 contains 13 residues. The data stem from a study of blood T cell repertoires in COVID-19. As for the study in general: T cells, B-cell-depleted T cells, or PBMCs supplied cDNA or gDNA.

The sample taken for sequencing was peripheral blood. The source is a woman aged 45-65 years with COVID-19, enrolled during active disease. The genes are TRBV2 and TRBJ2-7; tentative D call: TRBD1 (5 bases). CDR3: CASREQGFYEQYF. CDR3 DNA: TGTGCCAGCAGGGAGCAGGGCTTTTACGAGCAGTACTTC.